This T cell receptor (beta chain) was captured by sequencing in a study of T cells in Graves' hyperthyroidism and ophthalmopathy. Study-level background: Before any treatment, at initial diagnosis, peripheral blood was collected. General study results and limits: Most thyroid clonotypes with frequency above 0.001 were detected in blood.

RNA transcripts served as the template for amplifying TCR beta CDR3 regions. The study used the HTBI primer set for a first-round RT-PCR of the TCR CDR3. One entry per CDR3 protein, called by TCRdb with MiXCR from the multiplex PCR reads. This sample has 350,000 to 400,000 distinct CDR3 sequences, with roughly 19% found just once. V was clipped by 2 bases and J by 6 bases, with 31 bases between them. Germline V lookup: CDR1 GTSNPN, CDR2 SVGIG (reference sequence). The CDR3 is 19 residues long. There are many counts of this clonotype. Its antigen is undetermined. The diagnoses drew upon clinical symptoms, serum thyroxine and TRAb, thyroid ultrasound and orbital computed tomography. Fresh peripheral blood, 9.5 to 10 ml of it, supplied the PBMCs.

This chain connects TRBV30 to TRBJ2-5; possible D gene TRBD2, 7 bases. The clonotype comes from a woman aged 18-35 years with Graves' hyperthyroidism. Sequenced: blood. The CDR3 region is CAWSFRDSWGGGPRKTQYF. CDR3 coding DNA: TGTGCCTGGAGTTTCAGGGACTCGTGGGGAGGGGGGCCTCGGAAGACCCAGTACTTC.